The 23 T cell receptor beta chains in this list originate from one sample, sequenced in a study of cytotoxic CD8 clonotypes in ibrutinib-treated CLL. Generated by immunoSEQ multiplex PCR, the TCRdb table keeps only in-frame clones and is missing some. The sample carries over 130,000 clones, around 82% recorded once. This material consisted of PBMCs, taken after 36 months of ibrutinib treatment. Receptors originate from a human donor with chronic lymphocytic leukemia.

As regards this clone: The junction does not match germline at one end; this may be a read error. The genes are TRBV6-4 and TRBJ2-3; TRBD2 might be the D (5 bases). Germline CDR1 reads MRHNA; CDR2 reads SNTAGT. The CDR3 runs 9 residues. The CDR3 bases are TGTGCCAGCAGTCCGGGCCGAGGGTTT. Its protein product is CASSPGRGF.

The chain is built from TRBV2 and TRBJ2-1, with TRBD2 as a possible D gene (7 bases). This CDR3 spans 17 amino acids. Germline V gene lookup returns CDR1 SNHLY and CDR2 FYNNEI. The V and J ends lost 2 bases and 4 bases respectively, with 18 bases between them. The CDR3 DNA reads TGTGCCAGCAGTGAACCGATCGTGGGGGGGCCATACAATGAGCAGTTCTTC. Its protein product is CASSEPIVGGPYNEQFF.

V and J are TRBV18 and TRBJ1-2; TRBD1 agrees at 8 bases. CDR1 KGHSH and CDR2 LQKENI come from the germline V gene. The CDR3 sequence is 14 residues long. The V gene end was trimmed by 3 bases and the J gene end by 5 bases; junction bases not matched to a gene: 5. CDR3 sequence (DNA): TGTGCCAGCTCACCCGGGCAGGGGGCTTATGGCTACACCTTC. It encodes CASSPGQGAYGYTF.

This chain's CDR3 is CASSLIPVTASTDTQYF. CDR3 DNA: TGCGCCAGCAGCCTAATACCGGTGACTGCTAGCACAGATACGCAGTATTTT. The chain has TRBV4-1 and TRBJ2-3; D remains ambiguous. Germline V gene data show CDR1 as MGHRA and CDR2 as YSYEKL. V was cut by 4 bases and J by 0 bases, with 17 bases left in between. The CDR3 length is 17 residues.

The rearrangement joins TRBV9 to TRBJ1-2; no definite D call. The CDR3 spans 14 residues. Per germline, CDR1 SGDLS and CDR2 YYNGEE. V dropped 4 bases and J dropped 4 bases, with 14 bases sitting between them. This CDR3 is CASSQTSFSYGYTF. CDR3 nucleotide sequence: TGTGCCAGCAGCCAAACAAGCTTCAGCTATGGCTACACCTTC.

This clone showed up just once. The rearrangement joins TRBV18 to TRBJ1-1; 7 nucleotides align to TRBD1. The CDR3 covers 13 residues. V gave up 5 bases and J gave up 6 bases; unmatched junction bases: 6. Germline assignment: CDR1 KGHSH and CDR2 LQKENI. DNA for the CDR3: TGTGCCAGCTCAACCGAGGGGGCCTCTGAAGCTTTCTTT. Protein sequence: CASSTEGASEAFF.

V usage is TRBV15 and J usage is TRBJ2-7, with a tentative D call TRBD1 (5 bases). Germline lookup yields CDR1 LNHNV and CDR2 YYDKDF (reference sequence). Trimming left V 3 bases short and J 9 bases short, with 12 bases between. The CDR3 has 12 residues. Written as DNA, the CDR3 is TGTGCCACCAGCAGGCAGGGTAACGGGCAGTACTTC. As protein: CATSRQGNGQYF.

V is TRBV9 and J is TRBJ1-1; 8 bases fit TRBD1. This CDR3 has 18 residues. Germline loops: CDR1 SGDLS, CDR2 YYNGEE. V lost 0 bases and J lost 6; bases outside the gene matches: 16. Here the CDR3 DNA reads TGTGCCAGCAGCGTAGCCCCCGATCTTACAGGGGGTTTATCTGAAGCTTTCTTT. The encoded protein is CASSVAPDLTGGLSEAFF. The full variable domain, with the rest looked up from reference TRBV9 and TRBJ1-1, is DSGVTQTPKHLITATGQRVTLRCSPRSGDLSVYWYQQSLDQGLQFLIQYYNGEERAKGNILERFSAQQFPDLHSELNLSSLELGDSALYFCASSVAPDLTGGLSEAFFGQGTRLTVV.

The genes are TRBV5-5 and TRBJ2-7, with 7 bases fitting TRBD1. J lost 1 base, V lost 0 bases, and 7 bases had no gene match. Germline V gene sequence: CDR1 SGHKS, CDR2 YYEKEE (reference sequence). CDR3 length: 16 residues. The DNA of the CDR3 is TGTGCCAGCAGCTTGGCCCGGACGGGACAGTCCTACGAGCAGTACTTC. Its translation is CASSLARTGQSYEQYF.

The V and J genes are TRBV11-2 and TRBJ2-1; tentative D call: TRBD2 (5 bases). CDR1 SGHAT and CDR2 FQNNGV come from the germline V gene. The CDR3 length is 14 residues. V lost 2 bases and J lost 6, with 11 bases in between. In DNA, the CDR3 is TGTGCCAGCAGCTTACAGCGGCAAGGCAATGAGCAGTTCTTC. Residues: CASSLQRQGNEQFF. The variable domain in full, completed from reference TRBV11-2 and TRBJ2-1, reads EAGVAQSPRYKIIEKRQSVAFWCNPISGHATLYWYQQILGQGPKLLIQFQNNGVVDDSQLPKDRFSAERLKGVDSTLKIQPAKLEDSAVYLCASSLQRQGNEQFFGPGTRLTVL.

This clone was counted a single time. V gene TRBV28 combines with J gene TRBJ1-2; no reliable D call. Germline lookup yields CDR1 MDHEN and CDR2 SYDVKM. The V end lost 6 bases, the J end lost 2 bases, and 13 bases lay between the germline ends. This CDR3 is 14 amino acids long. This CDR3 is CASSTGFANYGYTF. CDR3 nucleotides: TGTGCCAGCAGCACCGGCTTTGCGAACTATGGCTACACCTTC.

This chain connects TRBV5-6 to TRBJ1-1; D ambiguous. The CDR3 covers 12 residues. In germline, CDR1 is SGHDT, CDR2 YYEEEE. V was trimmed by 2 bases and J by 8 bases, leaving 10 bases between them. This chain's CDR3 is CASSFSPAEAFF. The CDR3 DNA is TGTGCCAGCAGCTTCTCGCCTGCGGAAGCTTTCTTT.

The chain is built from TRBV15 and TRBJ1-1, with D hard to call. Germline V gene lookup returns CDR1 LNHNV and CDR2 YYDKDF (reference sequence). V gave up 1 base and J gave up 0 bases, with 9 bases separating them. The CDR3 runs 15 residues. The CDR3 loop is CATSRVREVNTEAFF. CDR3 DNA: TGTGCCACCAGCAGAGTCCGGGAGGTGAACACTGAAGCTTTCTTT.

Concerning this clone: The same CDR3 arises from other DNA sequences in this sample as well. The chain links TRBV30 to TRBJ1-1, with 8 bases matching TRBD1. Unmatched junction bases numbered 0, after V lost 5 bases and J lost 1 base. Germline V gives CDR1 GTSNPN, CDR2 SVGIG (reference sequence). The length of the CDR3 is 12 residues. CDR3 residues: CAWDRGNTEAFF. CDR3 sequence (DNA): TGTGCCTGGGACAGGGGGAACACTGAAGCTTTCTTT.

DNA for the CDR3: TGTGCCAGCAGCATCGCACGGGGCCAGTACGAGCAGTACTTC. Translation: CASSIARGQYEQYF. The rearrangement joins TRBV21-1 to TRBJ2-7. TRBV21-1 is a listed pseudogene. CDR3 size: 14 residues.

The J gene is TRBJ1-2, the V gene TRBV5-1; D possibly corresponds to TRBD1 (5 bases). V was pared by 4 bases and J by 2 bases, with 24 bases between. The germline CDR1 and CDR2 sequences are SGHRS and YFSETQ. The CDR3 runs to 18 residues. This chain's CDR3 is CASSKTRGIRLANYGYTF. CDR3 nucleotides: TGCGCCAGCAGCAAGACCCGGGGCATTCGCCTCGCGAACTATGGCTACACCTTC.

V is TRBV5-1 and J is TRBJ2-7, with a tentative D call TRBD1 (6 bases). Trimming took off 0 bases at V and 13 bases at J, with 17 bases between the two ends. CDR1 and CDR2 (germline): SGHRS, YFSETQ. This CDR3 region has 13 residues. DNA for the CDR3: TGCGCCAGCAGCTTGGACTTACAGGGTTTAAGATACTTC. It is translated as CASSLDLQGLRYF.

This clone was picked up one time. CDR3 bases: TGCGCCAGCAGCCAAGAGGTAGCCAACTACAATGAGCAGTTCTTC. Translation: CASSQEVANYNEQFF. The rearrangement links TRBV4-1 to TRBJ2-1, with D unclear. With 0 bases removed from V and 3 bases from J, the gap between germline ends came to 9 bases. This CDR3 spans 15 amino acids. CDR1 is MGHRA, CDR2 YSYEKL, per germline.

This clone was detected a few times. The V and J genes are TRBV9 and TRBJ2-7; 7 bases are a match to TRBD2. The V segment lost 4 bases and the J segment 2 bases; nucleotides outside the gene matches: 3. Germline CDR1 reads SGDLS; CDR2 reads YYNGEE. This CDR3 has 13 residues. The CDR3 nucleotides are TGTGCCAGCAGCCCCCGGGGGGCCTACGAGCAGTACTTC. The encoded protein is CASSPRGAYEQYF.

As DNA, the CDR3 is TGTGCCAGCAGTTATACAGGTGAAAATCAGCCCCAGCATTTT. It encodes CASSYTGENQPQHF. The chain combines TRBV28 with TRBJ1-5, with a possible D match to TRBD1 (5 bases). Germline V gives CDR1 MDHEN, CDR2 SYDVKM. CDR3 length: 14 residues. Trimming cost V 4 bases and J 4 bases, with 11 bases left between them.

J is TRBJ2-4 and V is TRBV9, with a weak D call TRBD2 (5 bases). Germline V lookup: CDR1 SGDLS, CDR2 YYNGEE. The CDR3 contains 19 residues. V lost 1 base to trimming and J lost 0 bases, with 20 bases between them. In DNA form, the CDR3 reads TGTGCCAGCAGCGTACAGGAGGCCGAGCGTTTACTAGCCAAAAACATTCAGTACTTC. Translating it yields CASSVQEAERLLAKNIQYF.

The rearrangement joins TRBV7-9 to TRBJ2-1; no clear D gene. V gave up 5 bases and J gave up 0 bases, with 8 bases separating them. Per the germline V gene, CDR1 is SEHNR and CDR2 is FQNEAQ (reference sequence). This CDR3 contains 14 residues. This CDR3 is CASSHPSSYNEQFF. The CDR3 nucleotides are TGTGCCAGCAGCCATCCTAGCTCCTACAATGAGCAGTTCTTC.

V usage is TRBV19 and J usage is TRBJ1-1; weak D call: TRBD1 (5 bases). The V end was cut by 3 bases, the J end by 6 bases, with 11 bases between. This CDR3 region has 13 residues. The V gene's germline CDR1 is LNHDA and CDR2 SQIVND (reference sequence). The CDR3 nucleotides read TGTGCCAGTAGTATGGGGTGGGACCCTGAAGCTTTCTTT. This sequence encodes CASSMGWDPEAFF.